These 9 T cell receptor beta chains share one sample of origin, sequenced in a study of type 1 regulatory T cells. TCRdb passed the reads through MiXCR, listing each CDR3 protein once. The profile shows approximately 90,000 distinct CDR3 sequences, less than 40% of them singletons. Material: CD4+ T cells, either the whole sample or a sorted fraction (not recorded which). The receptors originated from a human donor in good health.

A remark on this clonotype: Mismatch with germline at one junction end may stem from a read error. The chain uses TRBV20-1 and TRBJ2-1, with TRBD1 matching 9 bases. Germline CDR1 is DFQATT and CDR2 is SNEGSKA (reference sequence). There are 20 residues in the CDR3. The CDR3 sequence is CSARPKWGQGKRDAYNKQFF. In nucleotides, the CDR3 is TGCAGTGCTAGACCCAAGTGGGGACAGGGAAAGCGGGATGCCTACAATAAGCAGTTCTTC.

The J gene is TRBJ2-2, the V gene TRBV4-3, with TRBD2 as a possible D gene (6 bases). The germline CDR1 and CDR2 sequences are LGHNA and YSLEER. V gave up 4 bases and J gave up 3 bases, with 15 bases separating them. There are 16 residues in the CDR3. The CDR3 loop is CASSPSGGSYTGELFF. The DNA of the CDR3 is TGCGCCAGCAGCCCCAGTGGGGGGAGCTACACCGGGGAGCTGTTTTTT.

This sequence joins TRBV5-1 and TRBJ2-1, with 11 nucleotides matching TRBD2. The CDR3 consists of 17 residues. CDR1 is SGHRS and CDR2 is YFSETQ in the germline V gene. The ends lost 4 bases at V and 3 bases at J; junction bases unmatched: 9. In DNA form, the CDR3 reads TGCGCCAGCAGCCCTCGGCTAGCGGGAGGTAACTACAATGAGCAGTTCTTC. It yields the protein CASSPRLAGGNYNEQFF.

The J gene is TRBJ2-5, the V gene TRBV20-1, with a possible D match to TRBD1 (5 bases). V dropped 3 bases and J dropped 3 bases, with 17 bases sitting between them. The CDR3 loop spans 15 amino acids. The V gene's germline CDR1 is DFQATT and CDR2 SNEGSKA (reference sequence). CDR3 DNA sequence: TGCAGTGCTAGCCTCGGAAAGGGGTGGGAAGAGACCCAGTACTTC. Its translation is CSASLGKGWEETQYF.

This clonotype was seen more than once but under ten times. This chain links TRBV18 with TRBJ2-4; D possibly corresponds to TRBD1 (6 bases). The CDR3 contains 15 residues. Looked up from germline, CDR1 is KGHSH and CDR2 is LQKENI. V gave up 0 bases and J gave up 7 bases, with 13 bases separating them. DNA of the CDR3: TGTGCCAGCTCACCACCGACGGACAGAGTTAACATTCAGTACTTC. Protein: CASSPPTDRVNIQYF.

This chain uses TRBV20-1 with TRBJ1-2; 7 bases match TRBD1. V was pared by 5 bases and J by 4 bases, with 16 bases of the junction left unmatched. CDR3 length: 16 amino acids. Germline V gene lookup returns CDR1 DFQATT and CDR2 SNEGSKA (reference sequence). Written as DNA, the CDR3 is TGCAGTGCTCATCAGTCCCAGGGACAGAAGGCCTATGGCTACACCTTC. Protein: CSAHQSQGQKAYGYTF.

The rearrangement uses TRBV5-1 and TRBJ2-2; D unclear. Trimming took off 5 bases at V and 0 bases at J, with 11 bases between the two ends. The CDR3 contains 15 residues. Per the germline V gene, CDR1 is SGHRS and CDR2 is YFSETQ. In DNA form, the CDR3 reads TGCGCCAGCAGAAACTCGGCTACGAACACCGGGGAGCTGTTTTTT. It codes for CASRNSATNTGELFF.

The CDR3 sequence: CASSLEGRGLTYGYTF. Here the CDR3 DNA reads TGTGCCAGCAGCTTAGAAGGCAGGGGGCTGACCTATGGCTACACCTTC. The rearrangement joins TRBV7-2 to TRBJ1-2; 8 bases are shared with TRBD1. This CDR3 spans 16 amino acids. The V gene end was trimmed by 1 base and the J gene end by 4 bases; junction bases not matched to a gene: 8. CDR1 is SGHTA and CDR2 is FQGNSA in the germline V gene.

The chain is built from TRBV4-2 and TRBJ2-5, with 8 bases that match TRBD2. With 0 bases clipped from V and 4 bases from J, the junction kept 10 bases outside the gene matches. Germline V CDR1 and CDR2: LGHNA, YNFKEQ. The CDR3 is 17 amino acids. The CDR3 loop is CASSQEHPGGALETQYF. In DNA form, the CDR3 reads TGTGCCAGCAGCCAAGAGCATCCGGGAGGGGCGTTAGAGACCCAGTACTTC.